The sequence of this T cell receptor beta chain was determined in a study of shared clonotypes between healthy human individuals. Points from the study as a whole: Around 5% was the fraction of naive CD4 clonotypes found shared across a handful of donors.

On sorted subsets, replicate PCRs used 200 to 250 ng DNA, or about 30,000 T cell genomes. Assay: immunoSEQ multiplex PCR; the TCRdb copy retains only in-frame clones and omits some. The sample holds some 740,000 clones, around 93% seen once. Of note for this clone: What it binds is unknown.

Positive CCR7 selection of CD45RO-negative cells yielded the naive CD8 cells, and terminally differentiated effector memory CD45RA+ cells were excluded. Every contributor of samples was a Caucasian grown-up residing in Nashville, Tennessee. This CDR3 region has 14 residues. Trimming at V came to 4 bases and at J to 5 bases, leaving 3 bases not matched to a gene. Germline-derived CDR1 and CDR2 are SGHNT and YYREEE (reference sequence). The sequenced sample was naive CD8+ T cells sorted from blood. The TCR was taken from a man under 40 in good health. The chain uses TRBV5-4 and TRBJ2-2, with 9 positions matching TRBD1. In DNA, the CDR3 is TGTGCCAGCAGCCTACAGGGGGCTACCGGGGAGCTGTTTTTT. It encodes CASSLQGATGELFF. Supplemented by reference TRBV5-4 and TRBJ2-2, the full variable domain reads ETGVTQSPTHLIKTRGQQVTLRCSSQSGHNTVSWYQQALGQGPQFIFQYYREEENGRGNFPPRFSGLQFPNYSSELNVNALELDDSALYLCASSLQGATGELFFGEGSRLTVL.